Shown below are 5 T cell receptor beta chains from a single sample sequenced in a study of CD8 T cells in Susac syndrome. The RNA, about 0.45 to 1 ug, was put through reverse transcription using random hexamers. Using its own MiXCR run on the immunoSEQ multiplex PCR reads, TCRdb lists one record per CDR3 protein. The profile covers some 250,000 distinct CDR3 sequences, with around 96% appearing a single time and 0.1% taken by the ten largest. The specimen was CD4+ T cells from PBMCs. The receptors here all came from a human donor with Susac syndrome.

This clonotype was picked up one time. This sequence joins TRBV5-1 and TRBJ1-2, with no clear D. Germline assignment: CDR1 SGHRS and CDR2 YFSETQ. CDR3 length: 14 amino acids. The ends were cut back, 5 bases at V and 0 bases at J, with 11 bases in the middle. CDR3 protein: CASSVQDTNYGYTF. Here the CDR3 DNA reads TGCGCCAGCAGTGTCCAGGATACTAACTATGGCTACACCTTC.

The chain carries TRBV27 and TRBJ2-7, with TRBD1 matching 9 bases. J was trimmed by 0 bases and V by 4 bases; bases with no gene match: 4. CDR1 and CDR2 (germline): MNHEY, SMNVEV (reference sequence). The CDR3 is made up of 15 amino acids. CDR3 region: CASSSLTGGSYEQYF. The CDR3 nucleotides are TGTGCCAGCAGTTCATTGACAGGGGGCTCCTACGAGCAGTACTTC.

The chain links TRBV2 to TRBJ2-1; the match to TRBD2 covers 8 bases. The CDR3 spans 14 residues. Per germline, CDR1 SNHLY and CDR2 FYNNEI. Germline trimming cut 3 bases from V and 7 bases from J; bases unmatched to any gene: 5. The CDR3 loop reads CASSEEASGNEQFF. The CDR3 DNA follows: TGTGCCAGCAGTGAGGAGGCTAGCGGGAATGAGCAGTTCTTC.

The rearrangement joins TRBV30 to TRBJ1-2; D gene ambiguous. Germline CDR1 reads GTSNPN; CDR2 reads SVGIG (reference sequence). V was trimmed by 6 bases and J by 0 bases, leaving 14 bases between them. The CDR3 spans 14 residues. The CDR3 coding sequence is TGTGCCTGCGTCCCCCGGGCCGCTAACTATGGCTACACCTTC. Its protein product is CACVPRAANYGYTF.

This sequence joins TRBV28 and TRBJ2-5; D is perhaps TRBD1 (5 bases). The germline CDR1 and CDR2 sequences are MDHEN and SYDVKM. Trimming took off 3 bases at V and 5 bases at J, with 13 bases between the two ends. This CDR3 comprises 14 residues. The DNA of the CDR3 is TGTGCCAGCAGTTTTTCAGGGTCGTTGGAGACCCAGTACTTC. This encodes CASSFSGSLETQYF.